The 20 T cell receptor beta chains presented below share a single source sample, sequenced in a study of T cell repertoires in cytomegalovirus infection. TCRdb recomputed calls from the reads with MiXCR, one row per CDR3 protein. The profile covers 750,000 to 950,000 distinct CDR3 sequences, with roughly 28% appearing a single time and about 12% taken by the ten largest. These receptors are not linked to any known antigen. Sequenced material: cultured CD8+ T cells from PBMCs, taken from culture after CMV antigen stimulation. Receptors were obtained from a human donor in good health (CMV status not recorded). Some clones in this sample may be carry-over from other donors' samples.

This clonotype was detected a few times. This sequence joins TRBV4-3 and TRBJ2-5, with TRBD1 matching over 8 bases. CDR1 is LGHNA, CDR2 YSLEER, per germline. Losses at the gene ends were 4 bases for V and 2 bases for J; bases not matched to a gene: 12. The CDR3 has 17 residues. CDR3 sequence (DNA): TGCGCCAGCAGCCCGAGAGTTACCGGGACAGGTCAAGAGACCCAGTACTTC. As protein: CASSPRVTGTGQETQYF.

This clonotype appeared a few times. The CDR3 coding sequence is TGTGCTAGTGGTTTGTACCCCGTGGACAGGCTGAGCTCCTACGAGCAGTACTTC. This codes for CASGLYPVDRLSSYEQYF. The genes are TRBV12-5 and TRBJ2-7; 7 bases agree with TRBD1. With V trimmed by 2 bases and J by 0 bases, 13 bases remained unmatched. This CDR3 region has 18 residues. Germline CDR1 is LGHNT and CDR2 is FRNRAP.

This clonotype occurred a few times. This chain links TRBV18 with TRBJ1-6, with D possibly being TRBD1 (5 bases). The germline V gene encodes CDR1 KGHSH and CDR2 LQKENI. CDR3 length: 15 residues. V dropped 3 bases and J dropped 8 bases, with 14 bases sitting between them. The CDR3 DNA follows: TGTGCCAGCTCACCGCAATTTCGAGGGGATTCACCCCTCCACTTT. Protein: CASSPQFRGDSPLHF.

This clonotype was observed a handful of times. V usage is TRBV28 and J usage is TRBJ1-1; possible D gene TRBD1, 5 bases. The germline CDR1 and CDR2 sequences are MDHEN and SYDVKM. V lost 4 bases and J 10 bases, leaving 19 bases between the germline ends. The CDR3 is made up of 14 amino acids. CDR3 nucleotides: TGTGCCAGCAGTTCTTATACCCAGGGTATGCGAGCTTTCTTT. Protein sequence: CASSSYTQGMRAFF.

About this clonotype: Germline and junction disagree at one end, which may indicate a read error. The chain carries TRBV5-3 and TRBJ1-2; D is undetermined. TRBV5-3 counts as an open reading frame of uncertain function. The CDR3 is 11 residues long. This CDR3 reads CASSLAFGYTF. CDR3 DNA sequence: TGTGCCAGCAGCTTGGCCTTTGGCTACACCTTC.

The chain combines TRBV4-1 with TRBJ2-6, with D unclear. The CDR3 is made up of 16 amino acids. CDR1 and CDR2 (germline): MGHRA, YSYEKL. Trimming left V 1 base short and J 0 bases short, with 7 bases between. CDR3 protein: CASSQGPSSGANVLTF. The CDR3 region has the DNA TGCGCCAGCAGCCAAGGGCCAAGCTCTGGGGCCAACGTCCTGACTTTC.

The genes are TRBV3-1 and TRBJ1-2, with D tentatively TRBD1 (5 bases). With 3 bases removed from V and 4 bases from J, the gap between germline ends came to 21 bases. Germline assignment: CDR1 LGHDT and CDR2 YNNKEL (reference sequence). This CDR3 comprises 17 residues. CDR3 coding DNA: TGTGCCAGCAGCCAGGAGAGTTTGGGACCGATTTTCTATGGCTACACCTTC. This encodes CASSQESLGPIFYGYTF.

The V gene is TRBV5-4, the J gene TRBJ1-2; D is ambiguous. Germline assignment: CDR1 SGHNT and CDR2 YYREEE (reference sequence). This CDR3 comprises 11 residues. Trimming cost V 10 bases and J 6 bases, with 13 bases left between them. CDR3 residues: CAQKGYDGYTF. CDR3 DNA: TGTGCCCAGAAAGGGTATGATGGCTACACCTTC.

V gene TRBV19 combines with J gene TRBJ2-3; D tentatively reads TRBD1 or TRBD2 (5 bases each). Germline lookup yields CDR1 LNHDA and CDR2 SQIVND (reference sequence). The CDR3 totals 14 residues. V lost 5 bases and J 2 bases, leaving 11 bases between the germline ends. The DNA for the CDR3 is TGTGCCAGTAGTGGTGGGGGATACACAGATACGCAGTATTTT. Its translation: CASSGGGYTDTQYF.

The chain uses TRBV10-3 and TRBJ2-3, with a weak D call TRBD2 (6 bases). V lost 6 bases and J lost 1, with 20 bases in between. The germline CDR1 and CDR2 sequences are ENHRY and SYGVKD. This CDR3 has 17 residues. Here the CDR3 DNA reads TGTGCCATCAGAGTTTTTATTTCTAGCGAACGCACAGATACGCAGTATTTT. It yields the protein CAIRVFISSERTDTQYF.

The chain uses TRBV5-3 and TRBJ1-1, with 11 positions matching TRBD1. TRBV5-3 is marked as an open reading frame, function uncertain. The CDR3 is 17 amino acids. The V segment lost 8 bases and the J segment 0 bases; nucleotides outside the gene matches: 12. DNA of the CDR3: TGTGCCAGCAGCGCGGACAGGGGGCGAGAACTGAACACTGAAGCTTTCTTT. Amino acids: CASSADRGRELNTEAFF.

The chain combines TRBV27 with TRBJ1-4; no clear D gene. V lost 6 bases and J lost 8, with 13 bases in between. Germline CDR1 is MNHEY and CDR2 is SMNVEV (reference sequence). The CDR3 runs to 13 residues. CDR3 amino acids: CASSPPGIEKLFF. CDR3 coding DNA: TGTGCCAGCAGCCCTCCTGGGATCGAAAAACTGTTTTTT.

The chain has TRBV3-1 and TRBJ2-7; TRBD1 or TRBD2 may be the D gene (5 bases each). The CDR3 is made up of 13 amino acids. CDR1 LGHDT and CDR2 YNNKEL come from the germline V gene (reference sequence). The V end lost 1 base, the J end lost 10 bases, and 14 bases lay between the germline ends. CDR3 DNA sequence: TGTGCCAGCAGCCAAGGGAAGAGAGGGGCACAGTACTTC. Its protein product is CASSQGKRGAQYF.

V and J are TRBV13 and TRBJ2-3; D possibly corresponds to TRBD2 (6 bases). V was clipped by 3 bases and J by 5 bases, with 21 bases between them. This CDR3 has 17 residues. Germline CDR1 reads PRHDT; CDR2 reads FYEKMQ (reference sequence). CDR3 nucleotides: TGTGCCAGCAGCTTTGGGCGGGGCAGGACCCCAAAAGATACGCAGTATTTT. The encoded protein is CASSFGRGRTPKDTQYF.

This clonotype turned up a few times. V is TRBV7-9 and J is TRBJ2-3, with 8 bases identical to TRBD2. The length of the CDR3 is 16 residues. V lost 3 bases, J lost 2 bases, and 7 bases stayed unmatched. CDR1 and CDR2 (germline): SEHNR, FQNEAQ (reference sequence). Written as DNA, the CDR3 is TGTGCCAGCAGCTTGATTAGCGGGGCCTACACAGATACGCAGTATTTT. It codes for CASSLISGAYTDTQYF.

CDR3 in amino acids: CASSVGAMMGGSTDTQYF. The CDR3 DNA is TGTGCCAGCAGCGTAGGCGCGATGATGGGGGGGTCCACAGATACGCAGTATTTT. V and J are TRBV9 and TRBJ2-3; 7 nucleotides align to TRBD2. The CDR3 extends over 18 amino acids. Unmatched junction bases numbered 12, after V lost 0 bases and J lost 2 bases. Germline CDR1 SGDLS, CDR2 YYNGEE.

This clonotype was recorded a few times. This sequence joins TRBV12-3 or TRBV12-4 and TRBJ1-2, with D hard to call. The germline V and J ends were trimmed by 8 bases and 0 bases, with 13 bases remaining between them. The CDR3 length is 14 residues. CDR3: CASGSEIPNYGYTF. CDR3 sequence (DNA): TGTGCCAGCGGGTCAGAAATACCTAACTATGGCTACACCTTC.

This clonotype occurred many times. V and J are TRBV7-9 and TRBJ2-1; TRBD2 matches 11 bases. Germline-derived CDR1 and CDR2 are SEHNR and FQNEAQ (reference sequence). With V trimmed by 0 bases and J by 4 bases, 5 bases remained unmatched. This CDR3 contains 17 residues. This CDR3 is CASSLALGLADYNEQFF. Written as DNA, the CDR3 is TGTGCCAGCAGCTTAGCCCTGGGACTAGCGGATTACAATGAGCAGTTCTTC.

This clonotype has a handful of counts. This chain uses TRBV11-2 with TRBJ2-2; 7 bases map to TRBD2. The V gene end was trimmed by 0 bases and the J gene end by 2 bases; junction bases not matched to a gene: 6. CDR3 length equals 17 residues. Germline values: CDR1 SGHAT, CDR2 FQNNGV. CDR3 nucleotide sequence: TGTGCCAGCAGCTTAGAGGTTGAGGGACTAAACACCGGGGAGCTGTTTTTT. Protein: CASSLEVEGLNTGELFF.

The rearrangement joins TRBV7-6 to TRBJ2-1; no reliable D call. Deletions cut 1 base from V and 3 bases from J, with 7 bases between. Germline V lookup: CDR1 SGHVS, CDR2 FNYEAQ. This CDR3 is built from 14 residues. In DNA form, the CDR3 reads TGTGCCAGCAGCTTAGAAAGGTTCTACAATGAGCAGTTCTTC. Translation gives CASSLERFYNEQFF.